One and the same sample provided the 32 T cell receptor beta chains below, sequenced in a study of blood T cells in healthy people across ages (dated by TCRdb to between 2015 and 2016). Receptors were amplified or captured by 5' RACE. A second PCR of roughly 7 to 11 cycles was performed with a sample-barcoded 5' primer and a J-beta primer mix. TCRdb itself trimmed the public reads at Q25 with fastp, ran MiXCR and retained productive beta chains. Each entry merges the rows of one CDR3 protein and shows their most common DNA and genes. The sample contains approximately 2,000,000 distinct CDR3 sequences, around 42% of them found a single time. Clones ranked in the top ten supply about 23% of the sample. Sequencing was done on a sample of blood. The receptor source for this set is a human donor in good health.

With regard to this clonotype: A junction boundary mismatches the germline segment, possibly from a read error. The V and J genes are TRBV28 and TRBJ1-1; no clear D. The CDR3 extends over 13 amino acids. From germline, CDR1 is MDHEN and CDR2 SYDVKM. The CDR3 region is CASSYTMNPEAFF. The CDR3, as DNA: TGTGCCAGCAGTTATACAATGAACCCTGAAGCTTTCTTT.

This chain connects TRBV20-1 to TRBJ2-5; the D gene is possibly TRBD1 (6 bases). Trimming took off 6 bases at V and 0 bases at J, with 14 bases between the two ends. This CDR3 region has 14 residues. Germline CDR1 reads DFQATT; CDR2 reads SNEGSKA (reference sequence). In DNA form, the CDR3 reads TGCAGTGCCGAAGACGGGACACACCAAGAGACCCAGTACTTC. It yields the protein CSAEDGTHQETQYF.

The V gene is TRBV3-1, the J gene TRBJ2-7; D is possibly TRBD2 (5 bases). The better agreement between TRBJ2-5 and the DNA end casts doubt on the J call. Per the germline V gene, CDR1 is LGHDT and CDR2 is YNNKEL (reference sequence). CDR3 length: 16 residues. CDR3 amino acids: CASSQESSGVRETQYF. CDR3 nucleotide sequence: TGTGCCAGCAGCCAAGAGTCATCCGGGGTGAGAGAGACCCAGTACTTC.

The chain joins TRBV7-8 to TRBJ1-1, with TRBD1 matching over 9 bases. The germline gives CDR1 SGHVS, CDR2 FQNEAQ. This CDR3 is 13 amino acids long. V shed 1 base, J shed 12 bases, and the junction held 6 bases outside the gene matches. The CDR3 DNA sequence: TGTGCCAGCAGCTTAGTCGGACAGGGGATGACTTTCTTT. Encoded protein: CASSLVGQGMTFF.

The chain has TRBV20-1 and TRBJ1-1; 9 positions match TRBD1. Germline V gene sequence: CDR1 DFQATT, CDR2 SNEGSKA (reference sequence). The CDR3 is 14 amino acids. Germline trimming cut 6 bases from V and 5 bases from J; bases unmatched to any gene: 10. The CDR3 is CSASLTGGNTEAFF. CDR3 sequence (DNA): TGCAGTGCCTCCTTGACAGGGGGTAATACTGAAGCTTTCTTT.

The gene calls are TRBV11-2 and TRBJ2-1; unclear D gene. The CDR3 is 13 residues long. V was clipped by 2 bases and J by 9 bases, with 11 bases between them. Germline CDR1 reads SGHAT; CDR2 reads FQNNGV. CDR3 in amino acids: CASSLIGKSEQFF. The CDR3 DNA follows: TGTGCCAGCAGCTTAATAGGAAAAAGTGAGCAGTTCTTC.

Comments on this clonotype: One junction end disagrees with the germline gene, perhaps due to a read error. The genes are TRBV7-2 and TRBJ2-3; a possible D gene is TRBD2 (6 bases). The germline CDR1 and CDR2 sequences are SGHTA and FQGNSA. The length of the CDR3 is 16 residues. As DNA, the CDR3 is TGTGCCAGCAGCTGCCTAAGCGGGCCTAGCACGGATACGCAGTATTTT. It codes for CASSCLSGPSTDTQYF.

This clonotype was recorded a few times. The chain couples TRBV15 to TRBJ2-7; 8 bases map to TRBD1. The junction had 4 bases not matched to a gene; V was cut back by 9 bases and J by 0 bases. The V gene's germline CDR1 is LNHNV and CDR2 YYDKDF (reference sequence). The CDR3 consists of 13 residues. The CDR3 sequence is CATRDRSSYEQYF. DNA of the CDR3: TGTGCCACGCGGGACAGGAGCTCCTACGAGCAGTACTTC.

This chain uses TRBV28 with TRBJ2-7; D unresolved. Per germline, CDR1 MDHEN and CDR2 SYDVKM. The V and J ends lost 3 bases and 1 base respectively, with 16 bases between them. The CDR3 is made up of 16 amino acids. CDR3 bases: TGTGCCAGCAGTTTTTCGGTTATCCAGCCATCCTACGAGCAGTACTTC. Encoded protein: CASSFSVIQPSYEQYF.

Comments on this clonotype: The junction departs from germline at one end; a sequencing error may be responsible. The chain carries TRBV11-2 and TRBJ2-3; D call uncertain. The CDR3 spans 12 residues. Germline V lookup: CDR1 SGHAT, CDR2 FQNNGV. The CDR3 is CVSSSVTDTQYF. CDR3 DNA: TGTGTCAGCAGCTCGGTCACAGATACGCAGTATTTT.

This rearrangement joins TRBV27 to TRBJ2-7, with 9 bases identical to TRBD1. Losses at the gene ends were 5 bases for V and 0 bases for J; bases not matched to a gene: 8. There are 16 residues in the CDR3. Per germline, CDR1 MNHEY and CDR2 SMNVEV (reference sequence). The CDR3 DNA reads TGTGCCAGCAGTCCTACAGGGGGCCTTAGCTCCTACGAGCAGTACTTC. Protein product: CASSPTGGLSSYEQYF.

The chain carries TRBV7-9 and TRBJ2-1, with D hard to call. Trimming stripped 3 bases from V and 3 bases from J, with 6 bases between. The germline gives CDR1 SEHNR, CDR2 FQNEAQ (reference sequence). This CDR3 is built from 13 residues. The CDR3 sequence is CASSFQVYNEQFF. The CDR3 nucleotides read TGTGCCAGCAGCTTTCAAGTCTACAATGAGCAGTTCTTC.

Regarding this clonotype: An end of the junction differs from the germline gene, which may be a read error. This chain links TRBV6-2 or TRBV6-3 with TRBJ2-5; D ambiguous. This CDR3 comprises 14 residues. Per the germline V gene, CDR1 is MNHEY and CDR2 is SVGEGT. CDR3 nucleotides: TGTGCCTGCAGCTATGCTATTGGGCGAGAGACCCAGTACTTC. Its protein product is CACSYAIGRETQYF.

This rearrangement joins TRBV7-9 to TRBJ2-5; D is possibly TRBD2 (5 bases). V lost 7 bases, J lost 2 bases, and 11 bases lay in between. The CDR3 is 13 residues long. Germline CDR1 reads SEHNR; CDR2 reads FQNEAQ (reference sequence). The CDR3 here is CASTREGQETQYF. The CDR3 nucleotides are TGTGCCAGCACCAGAGAGGGTCAAGAGACCCAGTACTTC.

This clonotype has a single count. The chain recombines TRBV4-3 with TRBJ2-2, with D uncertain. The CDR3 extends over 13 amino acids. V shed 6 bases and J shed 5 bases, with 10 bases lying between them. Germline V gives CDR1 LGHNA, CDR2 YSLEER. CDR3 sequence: CASSSRNTGELFF. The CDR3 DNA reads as TGCGCCAGCAGTTCTCGTAATACCGGGGAGCTGTTTTTT.

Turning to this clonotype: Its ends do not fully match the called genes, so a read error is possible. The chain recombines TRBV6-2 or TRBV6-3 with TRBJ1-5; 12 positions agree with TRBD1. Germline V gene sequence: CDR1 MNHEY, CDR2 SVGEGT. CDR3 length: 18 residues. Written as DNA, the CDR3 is TGTGCCAGCAGTAACTCCGGGACAGGGGGCCTTAGCAATCAGCCCCAGCATTTT. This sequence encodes CASSNSGTGGLSNQPQHF.

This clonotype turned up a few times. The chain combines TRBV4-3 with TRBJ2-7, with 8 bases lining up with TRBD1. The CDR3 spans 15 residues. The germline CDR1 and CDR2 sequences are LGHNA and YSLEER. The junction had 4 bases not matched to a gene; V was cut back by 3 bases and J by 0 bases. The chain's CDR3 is CASSQTGQDSYEQYF. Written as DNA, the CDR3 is TGCGCCAGCAGCCAGACGGGACAGGACTCCTACGAGCAGTACTTC.

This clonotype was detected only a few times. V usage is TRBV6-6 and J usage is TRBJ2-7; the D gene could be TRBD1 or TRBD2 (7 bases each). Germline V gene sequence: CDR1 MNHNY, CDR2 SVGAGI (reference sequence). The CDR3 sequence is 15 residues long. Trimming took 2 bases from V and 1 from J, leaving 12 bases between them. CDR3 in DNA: TGTGCCAGCAGTTACGGGGGGGACAGATCCTACGAGCAGTACTTC. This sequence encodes CASSYGGDRSYEQYF.

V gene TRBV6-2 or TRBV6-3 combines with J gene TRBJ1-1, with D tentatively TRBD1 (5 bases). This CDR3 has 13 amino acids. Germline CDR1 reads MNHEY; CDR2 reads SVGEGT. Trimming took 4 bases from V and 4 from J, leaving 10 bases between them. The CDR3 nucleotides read TGTGCCAGCAGTTTGGCGGGACTCACTGAAGCTTTCTTT. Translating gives CASSLAGLTEAFF.

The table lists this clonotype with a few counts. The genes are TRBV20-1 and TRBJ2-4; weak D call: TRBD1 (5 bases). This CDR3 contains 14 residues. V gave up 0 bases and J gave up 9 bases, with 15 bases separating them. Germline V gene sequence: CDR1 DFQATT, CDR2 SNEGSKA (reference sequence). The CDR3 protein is CSARDPRATGIQYF. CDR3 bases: TGCAGTGCTAGAGACCCCAGGGCCACGGGCATTCAGTACTTC.

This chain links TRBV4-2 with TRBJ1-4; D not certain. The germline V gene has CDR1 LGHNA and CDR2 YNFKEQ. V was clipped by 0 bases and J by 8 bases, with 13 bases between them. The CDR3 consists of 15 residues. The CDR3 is CASSQDLTSAEKLFF. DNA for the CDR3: TGTGCCAGCAGCCAAGATCTAACCTCCGCCGAAAAACTGTTTTTT.

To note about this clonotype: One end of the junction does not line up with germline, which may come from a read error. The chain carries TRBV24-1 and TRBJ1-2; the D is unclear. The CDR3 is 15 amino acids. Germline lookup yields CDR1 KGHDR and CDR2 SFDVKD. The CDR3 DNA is TGTGCCACCAGTGACACATCCGGTGGAAACTATGGCTGCACCTTC. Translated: CATSDTSGGNYGCTF.

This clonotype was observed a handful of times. Here the CDR3 reads CASSFQGEVSYGYTF. The DNA for the CDR3 is TGTGCCAGCAGCTTTCAGGGGGAAGTTAGCTATGGCTACACCTTC. The chain recombines TRBV7-2 with TRBJ1-2; 7 positions match TRBD1. Germline V gives CDR1 SGHTA, CDR2 FQGNSA. The junction had 8 bases not matched to a gene; V was cut back by 3 bases and J by 4 bases. This CDR3 comprises 15 residues.

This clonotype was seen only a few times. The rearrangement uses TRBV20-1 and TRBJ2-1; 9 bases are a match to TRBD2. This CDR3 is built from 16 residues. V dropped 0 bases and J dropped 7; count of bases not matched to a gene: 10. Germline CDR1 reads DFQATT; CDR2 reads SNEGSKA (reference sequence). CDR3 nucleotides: TGCAGTGCTAGAGATCTCCGCGGGGGGGCAGTTAATGAGCAGTTCTTC. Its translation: CSARDLRGGAVNEQFF.

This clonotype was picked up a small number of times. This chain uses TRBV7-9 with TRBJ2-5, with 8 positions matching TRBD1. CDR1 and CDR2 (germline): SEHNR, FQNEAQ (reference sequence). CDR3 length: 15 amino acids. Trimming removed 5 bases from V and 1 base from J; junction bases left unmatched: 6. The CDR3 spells CASSHAGQGQETQYF. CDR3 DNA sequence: TGTGCCAGCAGCCACGCTGGACAGGGCCAAGAGACCCAGTACTTC.

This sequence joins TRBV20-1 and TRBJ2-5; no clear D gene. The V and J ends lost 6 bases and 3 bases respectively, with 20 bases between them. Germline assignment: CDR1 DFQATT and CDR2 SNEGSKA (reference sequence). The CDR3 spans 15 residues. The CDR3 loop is CSAPKGFGTKETQYF. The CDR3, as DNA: TGCAGTGCCCCTAAGGGATTCGGAACTAAAGAGACCCAGTACTTC.

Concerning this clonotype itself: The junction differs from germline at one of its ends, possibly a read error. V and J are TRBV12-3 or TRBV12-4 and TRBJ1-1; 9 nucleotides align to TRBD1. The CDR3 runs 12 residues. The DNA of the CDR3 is TGTGCCAGCAGTTTATCCCAGGGACAGGGTAACTTT. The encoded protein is CASSLSQGQGNF.

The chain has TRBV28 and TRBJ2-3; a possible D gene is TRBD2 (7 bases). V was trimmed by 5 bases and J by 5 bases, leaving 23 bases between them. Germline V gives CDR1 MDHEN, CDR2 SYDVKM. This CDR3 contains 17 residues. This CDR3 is CASSIPSGGPLIDTQYF. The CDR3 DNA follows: TGTGCCAGCAGTATCCCCTCCGGGGGGCCATTGATAGATACGCAGTATTTT.

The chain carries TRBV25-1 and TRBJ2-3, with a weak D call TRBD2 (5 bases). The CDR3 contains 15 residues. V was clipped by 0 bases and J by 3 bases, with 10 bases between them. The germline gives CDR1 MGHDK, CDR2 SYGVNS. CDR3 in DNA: TGTGCCAGCAGTGAATATAAACTAGGAACAGATACGCAGTATTTT. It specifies CASSEYKLGTDTQYF.

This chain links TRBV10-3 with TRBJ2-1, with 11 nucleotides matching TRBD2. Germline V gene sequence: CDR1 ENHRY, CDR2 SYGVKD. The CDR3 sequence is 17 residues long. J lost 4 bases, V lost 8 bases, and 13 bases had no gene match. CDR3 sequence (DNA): TGTGCCATCTCTCTAGCGGGGGGCGCACCCCCTTACAATGAGCAGTTCTTC. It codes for CAISLAGGAPPYNEQFF.

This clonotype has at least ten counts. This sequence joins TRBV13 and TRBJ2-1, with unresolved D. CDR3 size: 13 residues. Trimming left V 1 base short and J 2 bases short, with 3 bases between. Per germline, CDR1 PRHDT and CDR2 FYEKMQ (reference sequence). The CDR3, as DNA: TGTGCCAGCAGCTTAGAACCCTACAATGAGCAGTTCTTC. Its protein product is CASSLEPYNEQFF.

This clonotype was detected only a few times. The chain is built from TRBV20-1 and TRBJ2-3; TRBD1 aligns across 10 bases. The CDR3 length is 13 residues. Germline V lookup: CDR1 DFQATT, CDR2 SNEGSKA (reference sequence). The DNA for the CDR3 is TGCAGGGCGGGACAGGGGTTTTTAGATACGCAGTATTTT. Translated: CRAGQGFLDTQYF.